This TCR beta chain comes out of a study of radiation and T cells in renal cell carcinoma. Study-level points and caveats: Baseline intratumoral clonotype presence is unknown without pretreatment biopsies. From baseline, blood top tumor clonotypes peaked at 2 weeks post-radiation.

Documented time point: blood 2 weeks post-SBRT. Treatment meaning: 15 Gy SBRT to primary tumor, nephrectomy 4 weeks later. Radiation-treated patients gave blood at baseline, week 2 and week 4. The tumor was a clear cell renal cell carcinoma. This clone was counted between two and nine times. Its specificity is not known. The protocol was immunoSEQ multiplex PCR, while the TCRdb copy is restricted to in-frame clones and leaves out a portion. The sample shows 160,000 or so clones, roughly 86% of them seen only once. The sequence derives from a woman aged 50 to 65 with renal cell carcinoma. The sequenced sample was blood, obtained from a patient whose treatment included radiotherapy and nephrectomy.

CDR3 coding DNA: TGTGCCACCAGCAGGGGGGGAGATGGAACTGGAAACACCATATATTTT. Its translation: CATSRGGDGTGNTIYF. The chain has TRBV15 and TRBJ1-3; a weak D match, TRBD1 (5 bases). The length of the CDR3 is 16 residues. The V gene's germline CDR1 is LNHNV and CDR2 YYDKDF (reference sequence). Trimming cost V 3 bases and J 2 bases, with 14 bases left between them.